One sample yielded the 10 T cell receptor beta chains listed below, sequenced in a study of blood T cell repertoires in COVID-19. Profiled with immunoSEQ multiplex PCR; TCRdb holds only in-frame clones, not every one. This sample yields under 200,000 clones, of which roughly 85% are seen a single time; 20% to 25% belongs to the top ten. The specimen was peripheral blood. These receptors all stem from a man aged 55 to 70 with active or convalescent COVID-19.

The chain combines TRBV27 with TRBJ2-7; 9 nucleotides align to TRBD1. Germline CDR1 and CDR2: MNHEY and SMNVEV (reference sequence). The CDR3 consists of 15 residues. V trimming: 10 bases; J trimming: 1 base; junction bases outside the gene matches: 11. In DNA, the CDR3 is TGTGCCACCATTTGGGGACAGGGCAGTTCCTACGAGCAGTACTTC. Protein sequence: CATIWGQGSSYEQYF.

The rearrangement links TRBV5-1 to TRBJ1-2; 9 bases map to TRBD1. This CDR3 comprises 14 residues. After removal of 4 bases from V and 7 bases from J, the junction contained 8 bases not matched to a gene. Germline V lookup: CDR1 SGHRS, CDR2 YFSETQ. DNA of the CDR3: TGCGCCAGCAGCGCAAGCGGGACAGGGTCTGGCTACACCTTC. This gives the protein CASSASGTGSGYTF. The full variable domain, in which reference TRBV5-1 and TRBJ1-2 provide the parts outside the CDR3, is KAGVTQTPRYLIKTRGQQVTLSCSPISGHRSVSWYQQTPGQGLQFLFEYFSETQRNKGNFPGRFSGRQFSNSRSEMNVSTLELGDSALYLCASSASGTGSGYTFGSGTRLTVV.

This rearrangement joins TRBV30 to TRBJ1-3; TRBD1 agrees at 7 bases. Germline CDR1 GTSNPN, CDR2 SVGIG (reference sequence). The CDR3 contains 19 residues. V was clipped by 3 bases and J by 1 base; unmatched bases: 18. Here the CDR3 reads CAWSPDRVTGGRSGNTIYF. For the CDR3, the DNA is TGTGCCTGGAGCCCCGACAGGGTCACGGGTGGAAGGTCTGGAAACACCATATATTTT.

The chain has TRBV6-1 and TRBJ1-6; no firm D call. The V gene's germline CDR1 is MNHNS and CDR2 SASEGT. V was shortened by 0 bases and J by 10 bases, with 4 bases between the two germline ends. The CDR3 totals 12 residues. The DNA for the CDR3 is TGTGCCAGCAGTGAAGCCTACTCACCCCTCCACTTT. Translation gives CASSEAYSPLHF.

The chain is built from TRBV7-6 and TRBJ2-7; 10 bases are a match to TRBD1. The germline V gene has CDR1 SGHVS and CDR2 FNYEAQ. The ends lost 4 bases at V and 4 bases at J; junction bases unmatched: 7. The CDR3 contains 15 residues. CDR3 amino acids: CASSSRQGAIYEQYF. CDR3 coding DNA: TGTGCCAGCAGCTCCCGACAGGGGGCCATTTACGAGCAGTACTTC. Combining the CDR3 with reference TRBV7-6 and TRBJ2-7 gives the whole variable domain GAGVSQSPRYKVTKRGQDVALRCDPISGHVSLYWYRQALGQGPEFLTYFNYEAQQDKSGLPNDRFSAERPEGSISTLTIQRTEQRDSAMYRCASSSRQGAIYEQYFGPGTRLTVT.

This chain connects TRBV6-5 to TRBJ1-3; tentatively, D is TRBD1 (5 bases). Per germline, CDR1 MNHEY and CDR2 SVGAGI. This CDR3 region has 14 residues. V was pared by 7 bases and J by 4 bases, with 14 bases between. The CDR3 nucleotides read TGTGCCAGCATTATAGGGGCTATGGGAAACACCATATATTTT. Amino acids: CASIIGAMGNTIYF.

This clone came up a few times. The rearrangement links TRBV7-9 to TRBJ2-7; D possibly corresponds to TRBD1 (6 bases). V lost 0 bases to trimming and J lost 2 bases, with 11 bases between them. Germline-derived CDR1 and CDR2 are SEHNR and FQNEAQ (reference sequence). The CDR3 covers 15 residues. As DNA, the CDR3 is TGTGCCAGCAGCTTAGCTGGCGCAGGGGCCTACGAGCAGTACTTC. Residues: CASSLAGAGAYEQYF.

The chain combines TRBV5-1 with TRBJ1-2, with a tentative D call TRBD1 (6 bases). The CDR3 has 16 residues. Trimming took off 5 bases at V and 2 bases at J, with 19 bases between the two ends. Germline V gene sequence: CDR1 SGHRS, CDR2 YFSETQ. CDR3 sequence: CASRTGPDRPNYGYTF. The CDR3 DNA is TGCGCCAGCAGGACCGGTCCCGACAGGCCCAACTATGGCTACACCTTC. Filled out from reference TRBV5-1 and TRBJ1-2, the complete variable domain reads KAGVTQTPRYLIKTRGQQVTLSCSPISGHRSVSWYQQTPGQGLQFLFEYFSETQRNKGNFPGRFSGRQFSNSRSEMNVSTLELGDSALYLCASRTGPDRPNYGYTFGSGTRLTVV.

The rearrangement uses TRBV9 and TRBJ2-1; 8 bases align to TRBD1. J lost 2 bases, V lost 0 bases, and 1 base had no gene match. Germline V gene data show CDR1 as SGDLS and CDR2 as YYNGEE. The CDR3 has 15 amino acids. CDR3 nucleotides: TGTGCCAGCAGCGTAGGGACAGGGACCTACAATGAGCAGTTCTTC. This codes for CASSVGTGTYNEQFF. The full variable domain, rest sourced from reference TRBV9 and TRBJ2-1, is DSGVTQTPKHLITATGQRVTLRCSPRSGDLSVYWYQQSLDQGLQFLIQYYNGEERAKGNILERFSAQQFPDLHSELNLSSLELGDSALYFCASSVGTGTYNEQFFGPGTRLTVL.

The CDR3 bases are TGCAGTGCTAGTCAGACTAGCGGGAAAGAGACCCAGTACTTC. Residues: CSASQTSGKETQYF. The chain employs TRBV20-1 and TRBJ2-5, with TRBD2 matching 11 bases. The germline V gene has CDR1 DFQATT and CDR2 SNEGSKA (reference sequence). With 3 bases clipped from V and 3 bases from J, the junction kept 3 bases outside the gene matches. The CDR3 totals 14 residues.